This T cell receptor (beta chain) was sequenced for a study of blood T cells in healthy people across ages. Study observations and caveats: TCR beta diversity was tightly associated with the proportion of naive T cells. Diversity was higher, and naive CD4+ cells more numerous, in long-lived donors than in aged donors.

A second 7 to 11 cycle PCR used barcoded and J-beta primers. TCRdb processed the 5' RACE reads anew with MiXCR; each CDR3 protein has one entry. The sample has around 800,000 distinct CDR3 sequences, 20% to 30% seen once. The ends were cut back, 3 bases at V and 5 bases at J, with 13 bases in the middle. There are 14 residues in the CDR3. Concerning this clonotype itself: Its antigen is currently unknown.

Per sample, extraction of total RNA gave at least 5 micrograms in every case. This same sample was also taken into another study, of T cells of mothers and their children.

This receptor was taken from a boy aged 5 to 17 in good health. The chain carries TRBV12-3 or TRBV12-4 and TRBJ1-1, with a possible D match to TRBD1 (6 bases). Sequences were obtained from blood. CDR3 sequence (DNA): TGTGCCAGCAGTTTGTTGGGGGCGCGAACTGAAGCTTTCTTT. Protein product: CASSLLGARTEAFF.